This TCR beta chain was captured in a study of T cell responses to AZD1222 COVID-19 vaccine. Using immunoSEQ multiplex PCR, the repertoire was profiled, and TCRdb retains in-frame clones only, with some absent. The sample consists of around 170,000 clones, approximately 91% of them appearing once. V was shortened by 3 bases and J by 0 bases, with 15 bases between the two germline ends. Germline CDR1 reads MDHEN; CDR2 reads SYDVKM. CDR3 size: 16 residues. In the case of this clone: Its target is unknown.

The study, taken as a whole, reports: Reportedly, close to half of spike-specific TCRs are directed against unmutated variant regions. Distributed over spike, vaccine-associated CD4 TCRs predominated at 160-218 and 743-854. AZD1222 recipients seropositive at baseline numbered only five to seven. The sample set comprised mostly white British donors with more females, and clonal diversity was possibly underestimated.

This chain joins TRBV28 and TRBJ2-7; D unclear. The sequencing here drew on peripheral blood, taken on day 0 of AZD1222 vaccination. The source is an adult in good health. The CDR3 DNA reads as TGTGCCAGCAGTTTTTTGTCTGAAGATCCCTCCTACGAGCAGTACTTC. Translation gives CASSFLSEDPSYEQYF. Complete variable domain (other parts from reference TRBV28 and TRBJ2-7): DVKVTQSSRYLVKRTGEKVFLECVQDMDHENMFWYRQDPGLGLRLIYFSYDVKMKEKGDIPEGYSVSREKKERFSLILESASTNQTSMYLCASSFLSEDPSYEQYFGPGTRLTVT.